This is a list of T cell receptor beta chains from one sample in a study of blood T cells in healthy people across ages. TCRdb called the 5' RACE reads again in MiXCR, with one record for every CDR3 protein. The sample consists of over 950,000 distinct CDR3 sequences, just over 50% of them appearing once. Sequenced sample: blood. These receptors originate from a woman aged 60 to 75 in good health. Each CDR3 is given with its conserved first and last residue. Clone size is not always given. Where it is, it says once, few, many or a class for expanded clones.

>TRBV15|few
CATSRGEDYEQYF
>TRBV6-5|NA
CASSEDRVPYEQYF
>TRBV24-1|NA
CATSDSASAYNEQFF
>TRBV29-1|NA
CSVRDPGEQYF
>TRBV30|NA
CAWTGGKGTDTQYF
>TRBV28|NA
CASFRGRSNQPQHF
>TRBV18|few
CASSLTGTGTYEQYF
>TRBV15|NA
CATSEAGLRYGYTF
>TRBV20-1|NA
CSARRGGVNQPQHF
>TRBV29-1|NA
CSAALQGSYNEQFF
>TRBV28|once
CASSSHGTVVNEQYF
>TRBV4-1|NA
CASSLVGMGETQYF
>TRBV7-2|NA
CASRKQHGFQDEKLFF
>TRBV12-3/TRBV12-4|NA
CANRRGTVGNNEQYF
>TRBV3-1|NA
CASSSPTRYYEQYF
>TRBV18|NA
CASTAAGGQETQYF
>TRBV27|NA
CASSRFTPGLADNEQFF
>TRBV2|few
CASSRERENIQYF
>TRBV20-1|NA
CAARPSLSDTQYF
>TRBV4-1|NA
CASSQGTATEETQYF
>TRBV18|many
CASSPSGDTQYF
>TRBV27|NA
CASSPRSSAPYEQYF
>TRBV14|NA
CASRGLRSEAFF
>TRBV4-2|NA
CASSQVGDRGRDEQYF
>TRBV29-1|NA
CSVGKGTSGPYEQFF
>TRBV7-9|NA
CASSLASYYEQYF
>TRBV6-1|NA
CASSVVGPSTDTQYF
>TRBV27|many
CASSPTTGIGYEQYF
>TRBV2|NA
CASSGGEQYF
>TRBV4-3|NA
CASSQSRQSYNEQFF
>TRBV27|NA
CASSSGTRGSREQYF
>TRBV20-1|once
CSGPDAMAPTYNEQFF
>TRBV4-2|few
CASSQDGERSYNEQFF
>TRBV12-3/TRBV12-4|few
CASSFSVAAYTDTQYF
>TRBV4-3|NA
CASSHRGSGYEQYF
>TRBV19|NA
CASSQRDRANEQFF
>TRBV12-3/TRBV12-4|NA
CASSSPSQGVYEQYF
>TRBV11-2|NA
CASRPWLAGPNRYF
>TRBV9|NA
CASSLWDGAGEQYF
>TRBV27|once
CASSRWDANTDTQYF
>TRBV6-5|NA
CASTPSGLDAYNEQFF
>TRBV25-1|few
CASGTGTEAFF
>TRBV13|NA
CASSSHRDSSYEQYF
>TRBV20-1|few
CSAPGTSGYEQYF
>TRBV7-9|NA
CASSERTVTYEQYF
>TRBV19|once
CASSLTGTGFVYEQYF
>TRBV5-1|once
CASSPQGQGHNEQFF
>TRBV27|NA
CASSLRDRGDGEQFF
>TRBV4-2|NA
CASSQEGAGEIDSPLHF
>TRBV23-1|NA
CASPGTGGRNEQFF
>TRBV3-1|NA
CASSQEGQAGGNEQFF
>TRBV12-3/TRBV12-4|NA
CASSQGTGGQPQHF
>TRBV7-2|few
CASSLGQGIDGYTF
>TRBV3-1|many
CASSRIYEQYF
>TRBV10-3|NA
CAISEGLAATYEQYF
>TRBV24-1|NA
CATMGLTSTDTQYF
>TRBV7-2|NA
CASSLDRSANQPQHF
>TRBV6-1|NA
CASSAGLADYEQYF
>TRBV6-2/TRBV6-3|few
CASLRLAGIQETQYF
>TRBV7-8|NA
CASSLVPVGVFNEQFF